This record covers a single T cell receptor beta chain. In this sample, this clonotype turned up a few times. Its antigen target is currently unknown. No base quality information exists; no much larger clone differs at one position. The entry originates in a study of response to subunit inactivated influenza vaccine (dated by TCRdb to 2017 to 2018). Some background on the complete study: Deep quantitative T cell receptor repertoire profiling was used in the study to track responses to a trivalent subunit inactivated influenza vaccine.

The method was RT-PCR. For sequencing, an Illumina HiSeq 2500 was employed. TCRdb applied fastp at Q25 and MiXCR to the public reads, then kept only in-frame beta chains. Rows with a matching CDR3 protein are joined into one entry that keeps the most common DNA and genes. The sample yields approximately 530,000 distinct CDR3 sequences; 7.5% to 8.5% were counted once. Under 15% of the sample lies in the top ten. Points the paper makes about the study in general: According to the authors, only a limited number of new T cells may be recruited by each seasonal influenza vaccination.

Here the sequenced sample was PBMCs from blood, taken less than 30 months after vaccination. The TCR sequence derives from a man between 50 and 75 years old who received an inactivated influenza vaccine. Donor details come from another sample of the same person, matched by shared clones.

The CDR3 amino acid sequence is: CASSLWASSNQPQHF. The nucleotides are TGTGCCAGCAGCTTGTGGGCCAGTAGCAATCAGCCCCAGCATTTT. The chain was built from TRBV5-5 and TRBJ1-5, with the D segment identity uncertain. The CDR3, cysteine through phenylalanine, is 15 amino acids long. This entry keeps only the CDR3 DNA: 45 bases, framed from base 1. CDR1 is given as SGHKS and CDR2 as YYEKEE, both from the germline V gene (reference sequence). Trimming removed 1 base from V and 0 bases from J, leaving 8 bases between the germline ends.